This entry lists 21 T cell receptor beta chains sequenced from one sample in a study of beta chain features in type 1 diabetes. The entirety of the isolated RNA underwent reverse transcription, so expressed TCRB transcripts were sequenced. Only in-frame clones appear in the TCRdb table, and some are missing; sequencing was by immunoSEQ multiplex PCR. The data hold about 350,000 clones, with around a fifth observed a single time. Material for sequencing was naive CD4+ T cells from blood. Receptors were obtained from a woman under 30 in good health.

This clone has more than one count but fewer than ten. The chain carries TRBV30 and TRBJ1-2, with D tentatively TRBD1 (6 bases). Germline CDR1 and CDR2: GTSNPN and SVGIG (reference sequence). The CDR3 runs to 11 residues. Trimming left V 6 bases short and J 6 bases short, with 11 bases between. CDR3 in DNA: TGTGCCTGCGCAGGGGCCAATGGCTACACCTTC. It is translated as CACAGANGYTF.

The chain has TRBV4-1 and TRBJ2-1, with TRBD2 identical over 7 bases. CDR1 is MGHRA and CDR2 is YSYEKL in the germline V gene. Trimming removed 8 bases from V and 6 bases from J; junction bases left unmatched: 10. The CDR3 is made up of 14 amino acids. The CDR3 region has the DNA TGCGCCAGCGAGGGACTATTGGCCTGCAATGAGCAGTTCTTC. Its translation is CASEGLLACNEQFF.

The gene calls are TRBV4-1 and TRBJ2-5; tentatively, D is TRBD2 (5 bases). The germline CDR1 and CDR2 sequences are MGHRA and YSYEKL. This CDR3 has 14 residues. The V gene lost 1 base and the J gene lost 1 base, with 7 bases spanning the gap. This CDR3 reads CASSQGTAQETQYF. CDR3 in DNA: TGCGCCAGCAGCCAAGGGACTGCCCAAGAGACCCAGTACTTC.

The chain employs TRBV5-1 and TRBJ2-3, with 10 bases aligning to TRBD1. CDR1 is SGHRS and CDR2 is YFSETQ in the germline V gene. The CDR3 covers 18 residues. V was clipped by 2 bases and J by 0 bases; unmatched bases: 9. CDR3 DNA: TGCGCCAGCAGCTTCCCCGGGACAGGGGCTGCCAGCACAGATACGCAGTATTTT. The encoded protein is CASSFPGTGAASTDTQYF.

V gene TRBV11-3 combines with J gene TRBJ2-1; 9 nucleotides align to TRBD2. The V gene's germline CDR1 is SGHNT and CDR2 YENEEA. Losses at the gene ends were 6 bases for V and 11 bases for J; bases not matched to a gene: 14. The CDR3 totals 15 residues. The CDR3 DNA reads TGTGCCAGCAGAAGGGGACTAGCTCTCCAGGAACAGCAGTTCTTC. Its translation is CASRRGLALQEQQFF. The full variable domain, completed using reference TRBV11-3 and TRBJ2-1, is EAGVVQSPRYKIIEKKQPVAFWCNPISGHNTLYWYLQNLGQGPELLIRYENEEAVDDSQLPKDRFSAERLKGVDSTLKIQPAELGDSAVYLCASRRGLALQEQQFFGPGTRLTVL.

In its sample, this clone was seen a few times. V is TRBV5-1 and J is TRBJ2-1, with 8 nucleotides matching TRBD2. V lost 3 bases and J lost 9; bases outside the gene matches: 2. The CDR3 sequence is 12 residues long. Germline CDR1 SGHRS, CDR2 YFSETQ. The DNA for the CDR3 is TGCGCCAGCAGCTGGCTAGCGGGTGAGCAGTTCTTC. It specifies CASSWLAGEQFF. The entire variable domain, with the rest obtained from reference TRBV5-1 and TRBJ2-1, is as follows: KAGVTQTPRYLIKTRGQQVTLSCSPISGHRSVSWYQQTPGQGLQFLFEYFSETQRNKGNFPGRFSGRQFSNSRSEMNVSTLELGDSALYLCASSWLAGEQFFGPGTRLTVL.

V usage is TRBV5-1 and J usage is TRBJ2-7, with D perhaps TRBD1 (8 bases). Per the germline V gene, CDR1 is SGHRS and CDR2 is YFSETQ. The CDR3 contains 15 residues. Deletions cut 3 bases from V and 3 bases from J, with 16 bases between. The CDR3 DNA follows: TGCGCCAGCAGCTGGGGGGGGACAGGAGACTACGAGCAGTACTTC. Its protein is CASSWGGTGDYEQYF. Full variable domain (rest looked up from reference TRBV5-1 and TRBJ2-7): KAGVTQTPRYLIKTRGQQVTLSCSPISGHRSVSWYQQTPGQGLQFLFEYFSETQRNKGNFPGRFSGRQFSNSRSEMNVSTLELGDSALYLCASSWGGTGDYEQYFGPGTRLTVT.

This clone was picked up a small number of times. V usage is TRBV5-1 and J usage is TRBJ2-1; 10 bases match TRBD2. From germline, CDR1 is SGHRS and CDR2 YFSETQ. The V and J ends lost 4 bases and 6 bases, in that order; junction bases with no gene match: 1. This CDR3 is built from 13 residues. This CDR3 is CASSRTSGNEQFF. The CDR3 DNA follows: TGCGCCAGCAGCCGGACTAGCGGCAATGAGCAGTTCTTC.

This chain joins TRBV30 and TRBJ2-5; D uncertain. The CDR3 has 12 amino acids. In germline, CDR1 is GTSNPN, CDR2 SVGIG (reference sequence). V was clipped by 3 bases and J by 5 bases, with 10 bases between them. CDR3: CAWSLSIETQYF. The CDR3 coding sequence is TGTGCCTGGAGCCTAAGTATTGAGACCCAGTACTTC.

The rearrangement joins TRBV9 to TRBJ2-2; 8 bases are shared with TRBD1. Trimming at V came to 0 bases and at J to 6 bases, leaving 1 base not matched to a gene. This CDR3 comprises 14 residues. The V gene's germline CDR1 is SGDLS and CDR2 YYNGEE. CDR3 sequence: CASSVAGGAGELFF. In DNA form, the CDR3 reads TGTGCCAGCAGCGTAGCAGGGGGCGCCGGGGAGCTGTTTTTT.

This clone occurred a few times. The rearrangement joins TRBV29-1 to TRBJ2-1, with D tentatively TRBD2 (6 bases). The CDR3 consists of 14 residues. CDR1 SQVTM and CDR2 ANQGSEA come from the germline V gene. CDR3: CSATEASEYNEQFF. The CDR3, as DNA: TGCAGTGCTACCGAGGCTAGCGAATACAATGAGCAGTTCTTC.

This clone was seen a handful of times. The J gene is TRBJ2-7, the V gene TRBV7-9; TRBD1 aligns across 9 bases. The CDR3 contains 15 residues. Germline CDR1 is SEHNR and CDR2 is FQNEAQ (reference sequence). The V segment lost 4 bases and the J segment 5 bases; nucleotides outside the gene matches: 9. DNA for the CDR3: TGTGCCAGCAGCTCCCTCGGGACAGGGTCTGACGAGCAGTACTTC. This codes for CASSSLGTGSDEQYF.

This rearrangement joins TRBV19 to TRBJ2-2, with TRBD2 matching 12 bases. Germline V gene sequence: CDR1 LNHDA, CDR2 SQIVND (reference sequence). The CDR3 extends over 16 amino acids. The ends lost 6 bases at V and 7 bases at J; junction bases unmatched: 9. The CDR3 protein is CASRPTSGGSGGELFF. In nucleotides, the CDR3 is TGTGCCAGTAGACCGACTAGCGGGGGCTCGGGCGGGGAGCTGTTTTTT.

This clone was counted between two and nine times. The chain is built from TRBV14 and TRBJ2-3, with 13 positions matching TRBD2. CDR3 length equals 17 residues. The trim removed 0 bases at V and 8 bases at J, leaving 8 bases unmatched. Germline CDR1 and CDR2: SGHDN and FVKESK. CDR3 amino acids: CASSQDWRLAGGVTQYF. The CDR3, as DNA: TGTGCCAGCAGCCAAGATTGGCGACTAGCGGGAGGAGTTACGCAGTATTTT.

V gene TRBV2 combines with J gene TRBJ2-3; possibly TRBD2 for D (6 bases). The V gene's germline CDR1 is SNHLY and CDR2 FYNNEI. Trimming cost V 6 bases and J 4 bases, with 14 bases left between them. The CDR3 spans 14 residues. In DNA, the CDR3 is TGTGCCAGCAGGGAGGGGCGGCGCCCAGATACGCAGTATTTT. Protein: CASREGRRPDTQYF.

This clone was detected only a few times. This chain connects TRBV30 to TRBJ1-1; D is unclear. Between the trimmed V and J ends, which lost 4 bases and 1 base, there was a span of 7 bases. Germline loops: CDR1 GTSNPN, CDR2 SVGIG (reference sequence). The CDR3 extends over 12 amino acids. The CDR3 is CAWTAANTEAFF. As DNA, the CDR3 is TGTGCCTGGACGGCGGCGAACACTGAAGCTTTCTTT.

CDR3 nucleotide sequence: TGCGCCAGCAGCCAAGATGGAGTCGGAGAGACCCAGTACTTC. It encodes CASSQDGVGETQYF. This chain joins TRBV4-1 and TRBJ2-5; D remains unclear. Germline CDR1 and CDR2: MGHRA and YSYEKL. The CDR3 loop spans 14 amino acids. Trimming left V 0 bases short and J 4 bases short, with 9 bases between.

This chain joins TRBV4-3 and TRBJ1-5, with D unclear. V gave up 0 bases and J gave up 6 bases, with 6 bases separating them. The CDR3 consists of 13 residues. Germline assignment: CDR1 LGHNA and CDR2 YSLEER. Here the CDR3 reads CASSQDYSQPQHF. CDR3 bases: TGCGCCAGCAGCCAAGATTATTCTCAGCCCCAGCATTTT.

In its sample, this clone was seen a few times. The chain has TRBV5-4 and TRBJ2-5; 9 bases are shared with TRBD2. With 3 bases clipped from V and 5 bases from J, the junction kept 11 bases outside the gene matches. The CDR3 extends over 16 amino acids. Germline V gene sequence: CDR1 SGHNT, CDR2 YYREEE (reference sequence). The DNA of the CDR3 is TGTGCCAGCAGCTATGGTTCGCGGGGGGGCGGGGAGACCCAGTACTTC. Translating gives CASSYGSRGGGETQYF.

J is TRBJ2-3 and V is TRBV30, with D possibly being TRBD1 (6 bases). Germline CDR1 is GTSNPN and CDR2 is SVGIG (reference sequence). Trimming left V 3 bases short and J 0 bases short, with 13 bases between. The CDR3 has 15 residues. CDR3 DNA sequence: TGTGCCTGGAGGCAGGGACAAACTAGCACAGATACGCAGTATTTT. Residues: CAWRQGQTSTDTQYF. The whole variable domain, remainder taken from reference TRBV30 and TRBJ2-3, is SQTIHQWPATLVQPVGSPLSLECTVEGTSNPNLYWYRQAAGRGLQLLFYSVGIGQISSEVPQNLSASRPQDRQFILSSKKLLLSDSGFYLCAWRQGQTSTDTQYFGPGTRLTVL.

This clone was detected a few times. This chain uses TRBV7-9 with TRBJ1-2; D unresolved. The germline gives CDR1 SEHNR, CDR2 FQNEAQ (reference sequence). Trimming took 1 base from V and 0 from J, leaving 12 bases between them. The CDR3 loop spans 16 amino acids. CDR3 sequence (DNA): TGTGCCAGCAGCTTAGGAGGGATTCCAGCTAACTATGGCTACACCTTC. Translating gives CASSLGGIPANYGYTF.